Following are 19 T cell receptor beta chains from one sample sequenced in a study of Graves' ophthalmopathy and Graves' hyperthyroidism. CDR3 regions of TCR beta were amplified from RNA transcripts. First-round RT-PCR relied on HTBI primers, and a second-round multiplex PCR came next. TCRdb passed the multiplex PCR reads through MiXCR, listing each CDR3 protein once. This sample yields almost 750,000 distinct CDR3 sequences, of which around 40% are seen a single time; about 40% belongs to the top ten. Sequenced material: peripheral blood. The receptors stem from an adult man with Graves' ophthalmopathy.

This clonotype was picked up a small number of times. The chain recombines TRBV7-2 with TRBJ1-1; TRBD1 might be the D (5 bases). From germline, CDR1 is SGHTA and CDR2 FQGNSA. The CDR3 sequence is 16 residues long. V was shortened by 2 bases and J by 1 base, with 14 bases between the two germline ends. The CDR3 DNA sequence: TGTGCCAGCAGCTTACGCCGAGGGGTGTCGAACACTGAAGCTTTCTTT. Its protein is CASSLRRGVSNTEAFF.

As to this clonotype: One end of the junction does not line up with germline, which may come from a read error. The chain has TRBV25-1 and TRBJ2-2, with TRBD2 matching 12 bases. The CDR3 contains 15 residues. Germline V CDR1 and CDR2: MGHDK, SYGVNS. CDR3 sequence reads: CASSSKTSGSGELFF. The CDR3 DNA follows: TGCGCCAGCAGCTCTAAGACTAGCGGGAGCGGGGAGCTGTTTTTT.

This clonotype was found a few times. The CDR3: CASSKDLQETQYF. Here the CDR3 DNA reads TGTGCCAGCAGCAAAGACTTACAAGAGACCCAGTACTTC. The V and J genes are TRBV7-9 and TRBJ2-5; D is unresolved. The CDR3 is 13 residues long. Trimming shortened V by 5 bases and J by 2 bases, and 9 bases separated the two germline ends. Germline V gene sequence: CDR1 SEHNR, CDR2 FQNEAQ (reference sequence).

This chain links TRBV10-3 with TRBJ2-2; tentatively, D is TRBD2 (6 bases). Trimming took off 0 bases at V and 4 bases at J, with 15 bases between the two ends. This CDR3 contains 17 residues. Germline V lookup: CDR1 ENHRY, CDR2 SYGVKD. CDR3 loop: CAISESDSGLSTGELFF. The CDR3 DNA reads TGTGCCATCAGTGAGTCTGACAGCGGGTTGAGCACCGGGGAGCTGTTTTTT.

This clonotype was observed a handful of times. The chain uses TRBV7-9 and TRBJ1-2, with no clear D. V was clipped by 1 base and J by 8 bases, with 17 bases between them. The CDR3 is made up of 15 amino acids. Germline CDR1 reads SEHNR; CDR2 reads FQNEAQ (reference sequence). The CDR3 sequence: CASSLVGAGGLGYTF. The CDR3 DNA is TGTGCCAGCAGCTTAGTGGGTGCAGGCGGATTAGGCTACACCTTC.

This clonotype was seen a handful of times. This rearrangement joins TRBV6-6 to TRBJ2-5; no firm D call. V was cut by 6 bases and J by 4 bases, with 18 bases left in between. Germline assignment: CDR1 MNHNY and CDR2 SVGAGI (reference sequence). The CDR3 has 15 amino acids. The DNA of the CDR3 is TGTGCCAGCAGCCCCCTCCCACCGGAGAGAGAGACCCAGTACTTC. Its protein product is CASSPLPPERETQYF.

The chain combines TRBV29-1 with TRBJ1-2; D not resolved. The germline gives CDR1 SQVTM, CDR2 ANQGSEA. The CDR3 contains 11 residues. V was cut by 0 bases and J by 6 bases, with 5 bases left in between. The CDR3 reads CSVEEGNGYTF. The CDR3 DNA follows: TGCAGCGTTGAAGAGGGCAATGGCTACACCTTC.

This clonotype is a singleton in its sample. At one end the junction does not follow the germline gene, possibly because of a read error. The rearrangement joins TRBV12-3 or TRBV12-4 to TRBJ1-6; D call uncertain. The CDR3 contains 14 residues. This CDR3 reads CASSLAGNNSLLHF. In DNA, the CDR3 is TGTGCCAGCAGTTTAGCAGGGAATAATTCACTCCTCCACTTT.

This clonotype was seen many times. The rearrangement joins TRBV25-1 to TRBJ1-5; D unclear. The V gene's germline CDR1 is MGHDK and CDR2 SYGVNS. V was shortened by 4 bases and J by 2 bases, with 9 bases between the two germline ends. CDR3 size: 14 residues. The CDR3 DNA is TGTGCCAGCAGTGGGCGGTTTGGCAATCAGCCCCAGCATTTT. Translating it yields CASSGRFGNQPQHF.

A word on this clonotype: Since a much larger clone is just one base distant, this may be a read error. The rearrangement joins TRBV7-2 to TRBJ2-7; the match to TRBD2 covers 16 bases. The CDR3 spans 16 residues. Looked up from germline, CDR1 is SGHTA and CDR2 is FQGNSA. The V segment lost 5 bases and the J segment 9 bases; nucleotides outside the gene matches: 10. The CDR3 region has the DNA TGTGCCAGCAGCCCGACGGGACTAGCGGGAGGGAGCGGGCAGTACTTC. Its translation: CASSPTGLAGGSGQYF.

There are many counts of this clonotype. The gene calls are TRBV7-9 and TRBJ1-1; perhaps TRBD1 as D (6 bases). V lost 4 bases and J lost 4, with 13 bases in between. The CDR3 has 14 amino acids. Germline V lookup: CDR1 SEHNR, CDR2 FQNEAQ (reference sequence). CDR3 nucleotides: TGTGCCAGCAGCTCTCAGGGGTCGGCCACTGAAGCTTTCTTT. It specifies CASSSQGSATEAFF.

This clonotype has ten or more counts. The rearrangement joins TRBV7-2 to TRBJ1-5; 8 bases align to TRBD1. Unmatched junction bases numbered 11, after V lost 1 base and J lost 6 bases. This CDR3 comprises 17 residues. Per germline, CDR1 SGHTA and CDR2 FQGNSA. In nucleotides, the CDR3 is TGTGCCAGCAGCTTAGTGGGGTCGGGCAGGGGGCCTCAGCCCCAGCATTTT. This encodes CASSLVGSGRGPQPQHF. The complete variable domain, with remaining parts taken from reference TRBV7-2 and TRBJ1-5, reads GAGVSQSPSNKVTEKGKDVELRCDPISGHTALYWYRQSLGQGLEFLIYFQGNSAPDKSGLPSDRFSAERTGGSVSTLTIQRTQQEDSAVYLCASSLVGSGRGPQPQHFGDGTRLSIL.

In this sample, this clonotype turned up a few times. The CDR3 reads CASSLTRGDEQYF. In DNA, the CDR3 is TGTGCCAGCAGCTTAACGCGGGGGGACGAGCAGTACTTC. This chain joins TRBV7-3 and TRBJ2-5, with 8 bases aligning to TRBD2. The end of the DNA is better explained by TRBJ2-7, so the J call may be wrong. In germline, CDR1 is SGHTA, CDR2 FQGTGA. This CDR3 has 13 residues.

This clonotype has more than one count but fewer than ten. The rearrangement uses TRBV28 and TRBJ1-5; D is possibly TRBD1 (6 bases). Germline CDR1 and CDR2: MDHEN and SYDVKM. CDR3 size: 15 residues. Deletions cut 4 bases from V and 0 bases from J, with 10 bases between. The CDR3 loop is CASSSDRNSNQPQHF. The CDR3 bases are TGTGCCAGCAGTTCTGACAGGAATAGCAATCAGCCCCAGCATTTT.

This sequence joins TRBV25-1 and TRBJ1-1; no firm D call. V was trimmed by 5 bases and J by 7 bases, leaving 17 bases between them. This CDR3 spans 14 amino acids. Germline V CDR1 and CDR2: MGHDK, SYGVNS. CDR3 in amino acids: CASSYAVARGEAFF. The CDR3 DNA sequence: TGTGCCAGCAGTTATGCCGTGGCGAGAGGTGAAGCTTTCTTT.

This chain connects TRBV9 to TRBJ2-7; possibly TRBD1 or TRBD2 for D (5 bases each). V was cut by 5 bases and J by 8 bases, with 20 bases left in between. Germline-derived CDR1 and CDR2 are SGDLS and YYNGEE. The CDR3 runs 14 residues. The CDR3 sequence: CASSLARPGAQQYF. The CDR3 region has the DNA TGTGCCAGCAGTTTAGCCCGCCCCGGGGCTCAGCAGTACTTC.

The chain joins TRBV7-9 to TRBJ2-7; D unclear. Germline values: CDR1 SEHNR, CDR2 FQNEAQ (reference sequence). Trimming removed 5 bases at V and 3 bases at J, with 14 bases between. This CDR3 contains 14 residues. The CDR3 DNA reads as TGTGCCAGCAGCCAATCGGCTCAGATCTACGAGCAGTACTTC. As protein: CASSQSAQIYEQYF. The full variable domain, rest sourced from reference TRBV7-9 and TRBJ2-7, is DTGVSQNPRHKITKRGQNVTFRCDPISEHNRLYWYRQTLGQGPEFLTYFQNEAQLEKSRLLSDRFSAERPKGSFSTLEIQRTEQGDSAMYLCASSQSAQIYEQYFGPGTRLTVT.

A note on this clonotype: A much larger clone is a single base away; this may be a read error. The CDR3 DNA reads TGTGCCAGCAGCTTAGAGCAGGGGGCTTACTATGGCTACGCCTTC. Encoded protein: CASSLEQGAYYGYAF. The rearrangement links TRBV7-6 to TRBJ1-2, with 8 bases identical to TRBD1. The CDR3 is 15 residues long. Germline loops: CDR1 SGHVS, CDR2 FNYEAQ.

This clonotype appeared many times. The junction does not match germline at one end; this may be a read error. This chain joins TRBV24-1 and TRBJ1-5; 7 nucleotides agree with TRBD1. In germline, CDR1 is KGHDR, CDR2 SFDVKD. This CDR3 has 13 residues. CDR3 residues: CASSTGGNQPQHF. The CDR3 DNA reads as TGTGCCAGCAGTACAGGGGGCAATCAGCCCCAGCATTTT.